A single sample gave rise to the 28 T cell receptor beta chains below, sequenced in a study of cytomegalovirus exposure and HLA in healthy donors. This PCR relied on a set of 60 Vbeta primers and 13 Jbeta primers. Profiled with immunoSEQ multiplex PCR; TCRdb holds only in-frame clones, not every one. The repertoire holds about 190,000 clones, with about 69% as singletons. The sample taken for sequencing was PBMCs. The receptors were gathered from a man aged 25 to 40 in good health and CMV-seropositive.

The rearrangement joins TRBV7-9 to TRBJ2-4, with D possibly TRBD1 on 5 matching bases. This CDR3 is 17 amino acids long. Trimming cost V 10 bases and J 0 bases, with 22 bases left between them. Germline CDR1 SEHNR, CDR2 FQNEAQ (reference sequence). The CDR3 region has the DNA TGTGCCAACCGACAGACGCGGCAGAGATTAGCCAAAAACATTCAGTACTTC. Translation: CANRQTRQRLAKNIQYF. The whole variable domain, remainder taken from reference TRBV7-9 and TRBJ2-4, is DTGVSQNPRHKITKRGQNVTFRCDPISEHNRLYWYRQTLGQGPEFLTYFQNEAQLEKSRLLSDRFSAERPKGSFSTLEIQRTEQGDSAMYLCANRQTRQRLAKNIQYFGAGTRLSVL.

J is TRBJ2-7 and V is TRBV7-6; 8 bases fit TRBD1. The CDR3 has 14 amino acids. The J segment lost 6 bases and the V segment lost 4 bases, leaving 8 bases of the junction unmatched. In germline, CDR1 is SGHVS, CDR2 FNYEAQ. The CDR3 coding sequence is TGTGCCAGCAGCTCTTCCGGGACAGGAACCGAGCAGTACTTC. This translates into CASSSSGTGTEQYF.

This clone appeared once. The genes are TRBV9 and TRBJ2-1; 9 bases fit TRBD2. Germline CDR1 reads SGDLS; CDR2 reads YYNGEE. The CDR3 is 12 amino acids. V lost 0 bases and J lost 15; bases outside the gene matches: 4. This CDR3 reads CASSVGGRVPFF. In DNA, the CDR3 is TGTGCCAGCAGCGTAGGCGGGAGGGTGCCGTTCTTC.

Points on this clone: The junction departs from germline at one end; a sequencing error may be responsible. The chain employs TRBV7-7 and TRBJ2-5, with D maybe TRBD2 (6 bases). CDR1 is SSHAT, CDR2 FNYEAQ, per germline (reference sequence). CDR3 length: 13 amino acids. CDR3 nucleotide sequence: TGTGCTAGCAGCGCGGGAATCAAAGAGACCCAGTACTTC. Encoded protein: CASSAGIKETQYF.

The chain combines TRBV28 with TRBJ2-7; 10 bases match TRBD2. The J segment lost 5 bases and the V segment lost 3 bases, leaving 4 bases of the junction unmatched. The CDR3 is 14 residues long. Germline CDR1 MDHEN, CDR2 SYDVKM. The CDR3 is CASSFRLAGHEQYF. The CDR3 region has the DNA TGTGCCAGCAGTTTCCGACTAGCGGGCCACGAGCAGTACTTC.

The rearrangement uses TRBV7-6 and TRBJ1-5, with D unclear. Germline V gene data show CDR1 as SGHVS and CDR2 as FNYEAQ. The CDR3 spans 15 residues. V was clipped by 1 base and J by 2 bases, with 9 bases between them. CDR3 amino acids: CASSLDLGGNQPQHF. In DNA, the CDR3 is TGTGCCAGCAGCTTAGATTTGGGCGGCAATCAGCCCCAGCATTTT.

On this clone itself: The same CDR3 can be traced to other DNA sequences in this sample. This chain links TRBV5-1 with TRBJ2-3; the match to TRBD2 covers 7 bases. This CDR3 region has 15 residues. Germline V CDR1 and CDR2: SGHRS, YFSETQ. V was clipped by 0 bases and J by 0 bases; unmatched bases: 1. DNA for the CDR3: TGCGCCAGCAGCTTGGGGGGGGGTAGCACAGATACGCAGTATTTT. Protein: CASSLGGGSTDTQYF.

The CDR3 is CASRGGEGTEAFF. CDR3 nucleotide sequence: TGTGCCAGCCGGGGGGGAGAGGGCACTGAAGCTTTCTTT. V usage is TRBV18 and J usage is TRBJ1-1; D might be TRBD1 (5 bases). CDR3 size: 13 residues. Germline V lookup: CDR1 KGHSH, CDR2 LQKENI. V was shortened by 8 bases and J by 4 bases, with 14 bases between the two germline ends.

The V gene is TRBV28, the J gene TRBJ1-2; D uncertain. CDR3 length: 15 amino acids. Trimming took 3 bases from V and 4 from J, leaving 15 bases between them. The germline V gene has CDR1 MDHEN and CDR2 SYDVKM. CDR3 protein: CASSLGGNFIYGYTF. In DNA, the CDR3 is TGTGCCAGCAGTTTGGGAGGGAACTTCATCTATGGCTACACCTTC.

This chain uses TRBV7-2 with TRBJ1-5; weak D call: TRBD1 (5 bases). Trimming stripped 1 base from V and 2 bases from J, with 12 bases between. There are 16 residues in the CDR3. CDR1 and CDR2 (germline): SGHTA, FQGNSA. CDR3 coding DNA: TGTGCCAGCAGCTTAGGGCGGGGGACGGGCAATCAGCCCCAGCATTTT. Its translation: CASSLGRGTGNQPQHF.

This rearrangement joins TRBV7-9 to TRBJ1-2; weak D call: TRBD1 (5 bases). The CDR3 spans 12 residues. Trimming pared 5 bases from V and 8 bases from J, leaving 12 bases between. Germline V CDR1 and CDR2: SEHNR, FQNEAQ (reference sequence). Here the CDR3 reads CASSLGEWGYTF. The CDR3 nucleotides read TGTGCCAGCAGCCTAGGGGAGTGGGGCTACACCTTC.

This clone was seen a single time. The chain couples TRBV6-5 to TRBJ1-1; 7 bases are a match to TRBD1. V lost 5 bases, J lost 2 bases, and 8 bases stayed unmatched. The CDR3 runs to 15 residues. Germline V CDR1 and CDR2: MNHEY, SVGAGI. The CDR3 DNA reads as TGTGCCAGCAGTAACCACGGGACAGTTAACACTGAAGCTTTCTTT. This encodes CASSNHGTVNTEAFF.

Comments on this clone: Relative to the germline gene, one junction end is altered; a read error may explain this. The chain is built from TRBV6-1 and TRBJ1-1, with 7 bases fitting TRBD1. The V gene's germline CDR1 is MNHNS and CDR2 SASEGT. This CDR3 comprises 14 residues. The CDR3 DNA reads as TGTGCCCGCAGTGAGACAGGGAGGCGGACTGAAGCTTTCTTT. It translates to CARSETGRRTEAFF.

This clone has just a few counts. The chain employs TRBV30 and TRBJ1-3, with a possible D match to TRBD1 (5 bases). This CDR3 is 17 amino acids long. V shed 4 bases and J shed 0 bases, with 19 bases lying between them. Germline-derived CDR1 and CDR2 are GTSNPN and SVGIG (reference sequence). The CDR3 nucleotides are TGTGCCTGGACCGCGGCCGGGGGGACCCGCTCTGGAAACACCATATATTTT. It yields the protein CAWTAAGGTRSGNTIYF.

This clone was picked up one time. The gene calls are TRBV27 and TRBJ1-5; possibly TRBD1 for D (5 bases). The CDR3 is 15 residues long. The germline gives CDR1 MNHEY, CDR2 SMNVEV (reference sequence). Deletions cut 3 bases from V and 4 bases from J, with 13 bases between. CDR3 sequence: CASSFSRGYNQPQHF. CDR3 DNA sequence: TGTGCCAGCAGTTTTTCAAGGGGCTATAATCAGCCCCAGCATTTT.

V usage is TRBV7-9 and J usage is TRBJ1-5; D unclear. The CDR3 runs to 10 residues. Trimming left V 5 bases short and J 9 bases short, with 5 bases between. Per germline, CDR1 SEHNR and CDR2 FQNEAQ (reference sequence). The CDR3 loop reads CASSPPPQHF. The CDR3 coding sequence is TGTGCCAGCAGCCCTCCGCCCCAGCATTTT.

The chain joins TRBV14 to TRBJ1-6, with a possible D match to TRBD1 (5 bases). This CDR3 comprises 15 residues. CDR1 SGHDN and CDR2 FVKESK come from the germline V gene. Trimming pared 1 base from V and 4 bases from J, leaving 8 bases between. Written as DNA, the CDR3 is TGTGCCAGCAGCCAAGTTAGGGGTTATAATTCACCCCTCCACTTT. Translation gives CASSQVRGYNSPLHF. Using reference TRBV14 and TRBJ1-6 for the parts outside the CDR3, the full variable domain is EAGVTQFPSHSVIEKGQTVTLRCDPISGHDNLYWYRRVMGKEIKFLLHFVKESKQDESGMPNNRFLAERTGGTYSTLKVQPAELEDSGVYFCASSQVRGYNSPLHFGNGTRLTVT.

This clone appeared a single time. This rearrangement joins TRBV6-1 to TRBJ1-1; 8 bases are a match to TRBD1. Trimming at V came to 4 bases and at J to 6 bases, leaving 10 bases not matched to a gene. CDR1 is MNHNS, CDR2 SASEGT, per germline. CDR3 size: 15 residues. Here the CDR3 DNA reads TGTGCCAGCAGTGCGGCGGACAGGGCGTCACCTGAAGCTTTCTTT. As protein: CASSAADRASPEAFF.

V usage is TRBV9 and J usage is TRBJ2-3; no clear D. Germline loops: CDR1 SGDLS, CDR2 YYNGEE. Between the trimmed V and J ends, which lost 3 bases and 2 bases, there was a span of 4 bases. The CDR3 has 12 amino acids. The CDR3 loop reads CASSGLTDTQYF. Written as DNA, the CDR3 is TGTGCCAGCAGCGGACTCACAGATACGCAGTATTTT.

The chain employs TRBV28 and TRBJ2-7, with TRBD1 matching 12 bases. The CDR3 consists of 13 residues. V gave up 4 bases and J gave up 9 bases; unmatched junction bases: 4. Germline values: CDR1 MDHEN, CDR2 SYDVKM. The CDR3 region is CASSSGQGARQYF. In DNA form, the CDR3 reads TGTGCCAGCAGTTCGGGACAGGGGGCGCGGCAGTACTTC.

This chain links TRBV6-6 with TRBJ1-1; a possible D gene is TRBD1 (6 bases). Trimming took off 4 bases at V and 1 base at J, with 10 bases between the two ends. The CDR3 extends over 14 amino acids. In germline, CDR1 is MNHNY, CDR2 SVGAGI (reference sequence). CDR3 bases: TGTGCCAGCAGTTGGGGACACGGGAACACTGAAGCTTTCTTT. Residues: CASSWGHGNTEAFF.

The chain carries TRBV29-1 and TRBJ2-3; the match to TRBD2 covers 11 bases. Germline V gene data show CDR1 as SQVTM and CDR2 as ANQGSEA. V trimming: 4 bases; J trimming: 4 bases; junction bases outside the gene matches: 4. The CDR3 is 14 residues long. Written as DNA, the CDR3 is TGCAGCGTTGTCCTAGCGGGAGGATCAGATACGCAGTATTTT. Its protein product is CSVVLAGGSDTQYF.

The gene calls are TRBV7-9 and TRBJ1-1; D is unresolved. Germline lookup yields CDR1 SEHNR and CDR2 FQNEAQ (reference sequence). The V and J ends lost 5 bases and 6 bases respectively, with 19 bases between them. This CDR3 has 15 amino acids. CDR3 amino acids: CASSPVGGLKAEAFF. CDR3 in DNA: TGTGCCAGCAGCCCTGTCGGAGGGCTGAAGGCTGAAGCTTTCTTT.

This clone was seen a few times. The chain links TRBV9 to TRBJ2-1; TRBD2 matches 13 bases. Trimming removed 3 bases from V and 4 bases from J; junction bases left unmatched: 4. Germline CDR1 and CDR2: SGDLS and YYNGEE. The CDR3 totals 16 residues. The CDR3: CASSATSGRLYNEQFF. DNA for the CDR3: TGTGCCAGCAGCGCGACTAGCGGGAGGCTTTACAATGAGCAGTTCTTC.

The chain couples TRBV28 to TRBJ2-7; 11 positions agree with TRBD1. CDR3 length: 17 amino acids. Germline lookup yields CDR1 MDHEN and CDR2 SYDVKM. V shed 6 bases, J shed 3 bases, and the junction held 13 bases outside the gene matches. This CDR3 reads CASSIPGQGVTGYEQYF. CDR3 bases: TGTGCCAGCAGCATTCCGGGACAGGGGGTTACGGGCTACGAGCAGTACTTC.

J is TRBJ2-7 and V is TRBV28; the D gene is possibly TRBD1 (5 bases). The V end was cut by 8 bases, the J end by 3 bases, with 17 bases between. This CDR3 has 14 residues. Germline loops: CDR1 MDHEN, CDR2 SYDVKM. CDR3: CASLEGAPDYEQYF. CDR3 bases: TGTGCCAGCCTTGAAGGGGCTCCCGACTACGAGCAGTACTTC.

This clone was seen a single time. V gene TRBV11-1 combines with J gene TRBJ2-4; TRBD2 matches 8 bases. Germline V gene lookup returns CDR1 SGHAT and CDR2 FQDESV (reference sequence). With V trimmed by 3 bases and J by 5 bases, 6 bases remained unmatched. This CDR3 region has 15 residues. The CDR3 DNA reads TGTGCCAGCAGCTTTATCGGGGGGGCCCAAAACATTCAGTACTTC. It specifies CASSFIGGAQNIQYF.

This chain joins TRBV15 and TRBJ1-2; 11 nucleotides match TRBD1. J was trimmed by 2 bases and V by 5 bases; bases with no gene match: 4. This CDR3 has 15 residues. Germline loops: CDR1 LNHNV, CDR2 YYDKDF (reference sequence). DNA for the CDR3: TGTGCCACCAGCTATGGACAGGGGGCAAACTATGGCTACACCTTC. It encodes CATSYGQGANYGYTF.